The present TCR beta chain was sequenced within a study of T cells after posttransplantation cyclophosphamide. Broader study findings: Donor CD8+ memory clones often dominated recipient blood repertoires at later times. Blood and skin or GI T cell repertoires showed limited TRB overlap. After PTCy, TRB diversity resembled that of CNI/methotrexate controls.

Method: immunoSEQ multiplex PCR; TCRdb's copy keeps in-frame clones and lacks some. The sample contains 1,500 to 2,000 clones, none of them singletons. A marrow graft followed busulfan-fludarabine conditioning, with cyclophosphamide on days +3 and +4. CDR1 ENHRY and CDR2 SYGVKD come from the germline V gene. CDR3 length: 15 amino acids. Between the trimmed V and J ends, which lost 3 bases and 2 bases, there was a span of 13 bases. This clone appeared many times. What it binds is not known. The source was PBMCs, collected roughly 35 days after allogeneic stem cell transplant with posttransplant cyclophosphamide. This TCR derives from a female patient aged 60 to 70 who received an allogeneic stem cell transplant from a related donor and was CMV-positive. Some T cells may have originated in the graft donor. This chain connects TRBV10-3 to TRBJ2-5; D is unclear. DNA for the CDR3: TGTGCCATCAGTGACCCTTTGGGCCTTCAAGAGACCCAGTACTTC. Its protein is CAISDPLGLQETQYF.